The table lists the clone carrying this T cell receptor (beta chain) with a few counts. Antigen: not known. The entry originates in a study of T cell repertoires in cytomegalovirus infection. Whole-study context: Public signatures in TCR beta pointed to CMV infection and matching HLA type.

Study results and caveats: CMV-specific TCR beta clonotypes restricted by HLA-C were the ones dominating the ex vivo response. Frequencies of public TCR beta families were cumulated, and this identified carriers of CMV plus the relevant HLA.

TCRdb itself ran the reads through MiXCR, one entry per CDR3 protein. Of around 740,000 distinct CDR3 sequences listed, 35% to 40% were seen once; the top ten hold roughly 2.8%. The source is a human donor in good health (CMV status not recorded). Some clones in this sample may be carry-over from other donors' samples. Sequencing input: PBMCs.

In DNA form, the CDR3 reads TGTGCCAGCAGCTTAACTAGCGAACAGAGCACAGATACGCAGTATTTT. Protein sequence: CASSLTSEQSTDTQYF. V gene TRBV7-9 combines with J gene TRBJ2-3, with 7 positions matching TRBD2. V lost 2 bases and J lost 0; bases outside the gene matches: 5. This CDR3 region has 16 residues. Per the germline V gene, CDR1 is SEHNR and CDR2 is FQNEAQ (reference sequence).